This T cell receptor beta chain came from a study of shared clonotypes between healthy human individuals. Repertoires were generated with immunoSEQ multiplex PCR, while TCRdb's copy carries only in-frame clones and drops some. Of about 1 million clones listed, approximately 68% are singletons. Only Caucasian adults living in Nashville, Tennessee made up the donor group. V dropped 4 bases and J dropped 5; count of bases not matched to a gene: 11. CDR3 length equals 15 residues. Germline CDR1 and CDR2: SGHDT and YYEEEE. The TCR was taken from a man aged 18 to 30 in good health. Sample: memory CD4+ T cells sorted from blood. Subset of the sample: CD45RA-negative fraction. The rearrangement uses TRBV5-6 and TRBJ2-7; 8 positions match TRBD1. CDR3 in DNA: TGTGCCAGCAGCATCCCCGGGACAGGCGCCGACGAGCAGTACTTC. This translates into CASSIPGTGADEQYF.